These 29 T cell receptor beta chains share one sample of origin, sequenced in a study of blood T cell repertoires in COVID-19 (dated by TCRdb to 2018 to 2021). Library method: the immunoSEQ multiplex PCR assay. The table comes from immuneACCESS by way of TCRdb, which keeps in-frame sequences with V and J called. Part of the clones is missing from these tables; in studies checked, under half for an unresolved V gene and the rest for unknown reasons. Here the sample has under 200,000 clones; about nine tenths occur a single time. The ten largest clones take up roughly 0.8% of the sample. The sequencing input was PBMCs or T cells enriched from blood (not recorded which). The source of these receptors is a woman between 18 and 29 years old who had recovered from COVID-19.

The chain is built from TRBV28 and TRBJ2-7; TRBD1 aligns across 10 bases. The CDR3 sequence is 14 residues long. CDR1 MDHEN and CDR2 SYDVKM come from the germline V gene. V lost 4 bases to trimming and J lost 3 bases; unmatched junction nucleotides: 3. CDR3 region: CASSSWDRGYEQYF. Written as DNA, the CDR3 is TGTGCCAGCAGTTCCTGGGACAGGGGCTACGAGCAGTACTTC.

The chain recombines TRBV18 with TRBJ2-5, with D possibly being TRBD2 (5 bases). The CDR3 totals 11 residues. Germline V gives CDR1 KGHSH, CDR2 LQKENI. V was clipped by 5 bases and J by 7 bases, with 8 bases between them. Here the CDR3 DNA reads TGTGCCAGCTCAGGAGAGGGGACCCAGTACTTC. As protein: CASSGEGTQYF. The full variable domain, its missing parts supplied by reference TRBV18 and TRBJ2-5, is NAGVMQNPRHLVRRRGQEARLRCSPMKGHSHVYWYRQLPEEGLKFMVYLQKENIIDESGMPKERFSAEFPKEGPSILRIQQVVRGDSAAYFCASSGEGTQYFGPGTRLLVL.

This rearrangement joins TRBV5-1 to TRBJ2-3; possibly TRBD2 for D (5 bases). Trimming took 0 bases from V and 4 from J, leaving 12 bases between them. CDR3 size: 15 residues. CDR1 SGHRS and CDR2 YFSETQ come from the germline V gene. DNA of the CDR3: TGCGCCAGCAGCTTGGTTCTGGGGAGCGCAGATACGCAGTATTTT. Amino acid sequence: CASSLVLGSADTQYF.

V is TRBV4-1 and J is TRBJ2-2, with 8 bases that match TRBD1. CDR1 and CDR2 (germline): MGHRA, YSYEKL. The CDR3 totals 16 residues. V trimming: 1 base; J trimming: 7 bases; junction bases outside the gene matches: 8. CDR3 region: CASSQVGQGAIGELFF. In DNA, the CDR3 is TGCGCCAGCAGCCAAGTAGGGCAGGGGGCTATCGGGGAGCTGTTTTTT.

The V and J genes are TRBV29-1 and TRBJ2-3; the D is unclear. Germline V gives CDR1 SQVTM, CDR2 ANQGSEA. V lost 6 bases and J lost 2, with 12 bases in between. The CDR3 is 13 amino acids. The CDR3 sequence is CSVLIIDTDTQYF. Here the CDR3 DNA reads TGCAGCGTCTTAATTATAGACACAGATACGCAGTATTTT.

This clone was recorded a few times. The chain carries TRBV2 and TRBJ2-7; possible D gene TRBD1, 6 bases. The germline V and J ends were trimmed by 6 bases and 7 bases, with 19 bases remaining between them. Germline CDR1 reads SNHLY; CDR2 reads FYNNEI. The CDR3 is made up of 14 amino acids. CDR3: CASRPGKGDREQYF. DNA for the CDR3: TGTGCCAGCAGGCCGGGGAAGGGGGATAGGGAGCAGTACTTC.

This clone was detected only once. This chain connects TRBV11-2 to TRBJ2-7, with TRBD1 matching 7 bases. The CDR3 covers 17 residues. V lost 1 base, J lost 4 bases, and 13 bases stayed unmatched. The germline V gene encodes CDR1 SGHAT and CDR2 FQNNGV. The DNA for the CDR3 is TGTGCCAGCAGCTTAGGAGGGGGCGCGGCAATGAGGTACGAGCAGTACTTC. Translation gives CASSLGGGAAMRYEQYF.

This chain uses TRBV28 with TRBJ1-4; D unresolved. The CDR3 runs to 12 residues. V lost 2 bases, J lost 8 bases, and 6 bases lay in between. The germline gives CDR1 MDHEN, CDR2 SYDVKM. CDR3 residues: CASSLMSEKLFF. In DNA form, the CDR3 reads TGTGCCAGCAGTTTAATGAGCGAAAAACTGTTTTTT.

This chain connects TRBV9 to TRBJ2-3; 15 bases align to TRBD2. Trimming cost V 3 bases and J 2 bases; bases outside gene matches: 4. Germline V lookup: CDR1 SGDLS, CDR2 YYNGEE. The CDR3 covers 17 residues. This chain's CDR3 is CASSGGLAGGNTDTQYF. The CDR3 DNA reads TGTGCCAGCAGCGGGGGACTAGCGGGAGGAAACACAGATACGCAGTATTTT.

The table lists this clone with a count of one. This chain links TRBV7-9 with TRBJ1-4, with unresolved D. Germline CDR1 and CDR2: SEHNR and FQNEAQ (reference sequence). The CDR3 sequence is 15 residues long. V dropped 1 base and J dropped 5 bases, with 11 bases sitting between them. CDR3 sequence reads: CASSLGSGGNEKLFF. CDR3 bases: TGTGCCAGCAGCTTAGGGTCAGGCGGGAATGAAAAACTGTTTTTT.

The CDR3 region has the DNA TGTGCCAGCAGCCCTTACCGGACTCGGCCGGCCTCCTACAATGAGCAGTTCTTC. This sequence encodes CASSPYRTRPASYNEQFF. This chain joins TRBV4-2 and TRBJ2-1; perhaps TRBD2 as D (5 bases). From germline, CDR1 is LGHNA and CDR2 YNFKEQ. This CDR3 is 18 amino acids long. Between the trimmed V and J ends, which lost 4 bases and 0 bases, there was a span of 19 bases.

The rearrangement uses TRBV30 and TRBJ1-2, with 7 bases aligning to TRBD1. The CDR3 sequence is 16 residues long. Germline V gene data show CDR1 as GTSNPN and CDR2 as SVGIG (reference sequence). The V segment lost 4 bases and the J segment 10 bases; nucleotides outside the gene matches: 21. CDR3 loop: CAWKDPKSTGLNDYTF. The CDR3 DNA reads as TGTGCCTGGAAAGATCCCAAATCGACAGGGCTGAATGACTACACCTTC.

The chain uses TRBV6-4 and TRBJ2-7; 11 bases map to TRBD2. Germline lookup yields CDR1 MRHNA and CDR2 SNTAGT. The CDR3 contains 15 residues. With 4 bases clipped from V and 2 bases from J, the junction kept 4 bases outside the gene matches. The CDR3 sequence: CASSAGLAGPYEQYF. As DNA, the CDR3 is TGTGCCAGCAGTGCCGGACTAGCGGGCCCCTACGAGCAGTACTTC.

This clone was seen more than once but under ten times. The rearrangement links TRBV30 to TRBJ1-6, with D perhaps TRBD1 (6 bases). V dropped 1 base and J dropped 6 bases, with 7 bases sitting between them. Germline V gives CDR1 GTSNPN, CDR2 SVGIG (reference sequence). This CDR3 contains 13 residues. The CDR3 is CAWSDRVNSPLHF. In DNA form, the CDR3 reads TGTGCCTGGAGTGACAGGGTTAATTCACCCCTCCACTTT.

Only a few counts were recorded for this clone. The chain is built from TRBV28 and TRBJ1-2; TRBD1 might be the D (6 bases). Trimming took off 5 bases at V and 4 bases at J, with 20 bases between the two ends. The length of the CDR3 is 16 residues. CDR1 and CDR2 from the germline V gene are MDHEN and SYDVKM. CDR3 sequence (DNA): TGTGCCAGCAGTCGTCCACAGGGTCGGGCGAGCTATGGCTACACCTTC. It translates to CASSRPQGRASYGYTF.

This clone was observed a single time. The chain has TRBV19 and TRBJ2-5; 8 bases agree with TRBD1. The CDR3 covers 18 residues. Germline assignment: CDR1 LNHDA and CDR2 SQIVND (reference sequence). V trimming: 5 bases; J trimming: 4 bases; junction bases outside the gene matches: 18. CDR3: CASSLAWAGGSWLETQYF. As DNA, the CDR3 is TGTGCCAGTAGTCTAGCGTGGGCAGGGGGCTCGTGGCTAGAGACCCAGTACTTC.

The J gene is TRBJ2-7, the V gene TRBV3-1 (or the pseudogene TRBV3-2); 13 nucleotides agree with TRBD2. The better agreement between TRBJ2-1 and the DNA end casts doubt on the J call. CDR3 size: 20 residues. The V gene's germline CDR1 is LGHDT and CDR2 YNNKEL (reference sequence). The CDR3 nucleotides read TGTGCCAGCAGCCACCAAGGACTAGCGGGAGTGATCTGGAGGGGCAATGAGCAGTTCTTC. It yields the protein CASSHQGLAGVIWRGNEQFF.

The gene calls are TRBV28 and TRBJ2-7; a possible D gene is TRBD2 (6 bases). Trimming took off 8 bases at V and 0 bases at J, with 11 bases between the two ends. This CDR3 has 13 residues. CDR1 and CDR2 from the germline V gene are MDHEN and SYDVKM. Here the CDR3 DNA reads TGTGCCAGCTTTCACGGGAGCTCCTACGAGCAGTACTTC. Its protein product is CASFHGSSYEQYF. The complete variable domain, with remaining parts taken from reference TRBV28 and TRBJ2-7, reads DVKVTQSSRYLVKRTGEKVFLECVQDMDHENMFWYRQDPGLGLRLIYFSYDVKMKEKGDIPEGYSVSREKKERFSLILESASTNQTSMYLCASFHGSSYEQYFGPGTRLTVT.

The chain couples TRBV7-8 to TRBJ2-7; D is possibly TRBD1 (7 bases). This CDR3 is built from 12 residues. Germline assignment: CDR1 SGHVS and CDR2 FQNEAQ. The V and J ends lost 5 bases and 5 bases respectively, with 10 bases between them. The CDR3 protein is CASSPRGDEQYF. In DNA, the CDR3 is TGTGCCAGCAGCCCCAGGGGGGACGAGCAGTACTTC.

The V call is TRBV4-1, the J call TRBJ2-7, with TRBD2 matching 8 bases. J lost 2 bases, V lost 3 bases, and 3 bases had no gene match. The CDR3 is made up of 14 amino acids. Germline loops: CDR1 MGHRA, CDR2 YSYEKL. DNA for the CDR3: TGCGCCAGCAGCCACCAGCGGGGGACCTACGAGCAGTACTTC. It encodes CASSHQRGTYEQYF.

The chain couples TRBV15 to TRBJ2-1, with 7 bases aligning to TRBD2. Trimming removed 0 bases from V and 0 bases from J; junction bases left unmatched: 5. Per the germline V gene, CDR1 is LNHNV and CDR2 is YYDKDF (reference sequence). The CDR3 is 17 residues long. The CDR3 is CATSRDRTGGSYNEQFF. The CDR3 nucleotides are TGTGCCACCAGCAGAGATAGGACGGGAGGCTCCTACAATGAGCAGTTCTTC.

This chain joins TRBV27 and TRBJ2-2; weak D call: TRBD2 (6 bases). V lost 4 bases and J lost 1, with 13 bases in between. The CDR3 has 16 residues. Germline V gene lookup returns CDR1 MNHEY and CDR2 SMNVEV (reference sequence). The CDR3 is CASSSSGGMNTGELFF. In DNA form, the CDR3 reads TGTGCCAGCAGTTCCTCGGGCGGGATGAACACCGGGGAGCTGTTTTTT.

The chain joins TRBV30 to TRBJ2-1; 9 bases agree with TRBD2. V trimming: 1 base; J trimming: 4 bases; junction bases outside the gene matches: 8. The CDR3 totals 16 residues. Germline V gene sequence: CDR1 GTSNPN, CDR2 SVGIG (reference sequence). The CDR3 sequence: CAWSGDLAGVYNEQFF. CDR3 bases: TGTGCCTGGAGTGGAGATTTAGCGGGAGTATACAATGAGCAGTTCTTC.

The chain combines TRBV3-1 (or the pseudogene TRBV3-2) with TRBJ1-2, with 7 bases fitting TRBD1. The CDR3 consists of 12 residues. J gave up 8 bases and V 4 bases, and 4 bases lay outside the gene matches. CDR1 and CDR2 (germline): LGHDT, YNNKEL (reference sequence). The CDR3 reads CASSLLRGGYTF. CDR3 sequence (DNA): TGTGCCAGCAGCCTCCTCAGGGGGGGCTACACCTTC.

This clone appeared once. The rearrangement links TRBV7-2 to TRBJ2-1; D possibly corresponds to TRBD2 (5 bases). The CDR3 is 21 amino acids. Trimming left V 0 bases short and J 0 bases short, with 24 bases between. The germline V gene encodes CDR1 SGHTA and CDR2 FQGNSA. CDR3 region: CASSLAHLGTAGGDSYNEQFF. The CDR3 DNA reads as TGTGCCAGCAGCTTAGCGCATCTAGGAACGGCGGGCGGAGACTCCTACAATGAGCAGTTCTTC.

The chain combines TRBV6-6 with TRBJ2-2; 7 bases are a match to TRBD2. Trimming cost V 2 bases and J 6 bases; bases outside gene matches: 9. CDR3 length equals 16 residues. Per germline, CDR1 MNHNY and CDR2 SVGAGI (reference sequence). The CDR3 loop is CASSYGGRSGAGELFF. The CDR3 nucleotides are TGTGCCAGCAGTTACGGGGGGAGGAGCGGGGCCGGGGAGCTGTTTTTT.

The V gene is TRBV3-1 (or the pseudogene TRBV3-2), the J gene TRBJ1-4; D unresolved. This CDR3 has 16 amino acids. Trimming removed 1 base at V and 4 bases at J, with 13 bases between. In germline, CDR1 is LGHDT, CDR2 YNNKEL (reference sequence). CDR3 in amino acids: CASSQALREINEKLFF. The DNA of the CDR3 is TGTGCCAGCAGCCAAGCTTTAAGGGAGATTAATGAAAAACTGTTTTTT.

J is TRBJ1-6 and V is TRBV19; 9 bases match TRBD1. With 7 bases clipped from V and 7 bases from J, the junction kept 2 bases outside the gene matches. Germline CDR1 is LNHDA and CDR2 is SQIVND (reference sequence). This CDR3 spans 13 amino acids. CDR3 residues: CASNRGPNSPLHF. For the CDR3, the DNA is TGTGCCAGTAACAGGGGGCCAAATTCACCCCTCCACTTT.

The chain joins TRBV21-1 to TRBJ2-3; the D call TRBD2 from the table was never checked on the DNA. TRBV21-1 is termed a pseudogene. The length of the CDR3 is 15 residues. In DNA, the CDR3 is TGTGCCAGCAGCAAGGTCCGGGTCCCCACAGATACGCAGTATTTT. Translating gives CASSKVRVPTDTQYF.